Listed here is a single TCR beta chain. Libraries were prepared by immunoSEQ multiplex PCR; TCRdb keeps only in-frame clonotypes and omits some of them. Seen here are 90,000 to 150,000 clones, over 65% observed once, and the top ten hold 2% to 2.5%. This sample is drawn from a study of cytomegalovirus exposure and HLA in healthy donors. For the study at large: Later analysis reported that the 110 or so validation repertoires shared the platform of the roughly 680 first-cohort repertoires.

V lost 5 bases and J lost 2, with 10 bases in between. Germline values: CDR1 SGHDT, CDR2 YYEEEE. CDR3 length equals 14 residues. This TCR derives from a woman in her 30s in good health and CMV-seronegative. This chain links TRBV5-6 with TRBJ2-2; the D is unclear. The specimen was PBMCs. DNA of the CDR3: TGTGCCAGCAGAGCTCAGGCCAACACCGGGGAGCTGTTTTTT. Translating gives CASRAQANTGELFF.